The T cell receptor (beta chain) under discussion was sequenced for a study of T cell repertoires in cytomegalovirus infection. Turning to the study itself: The public TCR beta signatures pointed to both CMV infection and matching HLA type. Study observations and caveats: Dominating the ex vivo response were HLA-C-restricted CMV-specific TCR beta clonotypes.

As regards this clonotype: What it binds is unknown.

V lost 6 bases and J lost 6, with 11 bases in between. This CDR3 contains 12 residues. Per germline, CDR1 DFQATT and CDR2 SNEGSKA (reference sequence). TCRdb reprocessed the reads with MiXCR, giving one entry per CDR3 protein. Of around 500,000 distinct CDR3 sequences detected, more than 40% appear once; the ten largest clones hold 43%. This receptor was identified in a human donor in good health (CMV status not recorded). Some clones in this sample may be carry-over from other donors' samples. This sample comprised cultured PBMCs, obtained from culture after CMV antigen stimulation. This rearrangement joins TRBV20-1 to TRBJ2-2; D call uncertain. CDR3 in amino acids: CSAIHLPGELFF. In DNA form, the CDR3 reads TGCAGTGCAATCCACTTGCCCGGGGAGCTGTTTTTT.